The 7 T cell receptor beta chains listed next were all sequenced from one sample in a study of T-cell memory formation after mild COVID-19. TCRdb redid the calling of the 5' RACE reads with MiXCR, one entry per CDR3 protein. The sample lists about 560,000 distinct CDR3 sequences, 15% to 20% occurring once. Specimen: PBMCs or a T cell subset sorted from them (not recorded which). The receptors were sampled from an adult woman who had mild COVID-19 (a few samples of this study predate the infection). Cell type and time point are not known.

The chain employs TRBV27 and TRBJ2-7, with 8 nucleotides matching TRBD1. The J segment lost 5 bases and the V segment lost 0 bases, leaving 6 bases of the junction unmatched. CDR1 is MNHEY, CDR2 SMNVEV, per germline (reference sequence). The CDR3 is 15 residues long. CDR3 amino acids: CASSLSFQGANEQYF. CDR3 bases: TGTGCCAGCAGTTTATCATTCCAGGGGGCGAACGAGCAGTACTTC.

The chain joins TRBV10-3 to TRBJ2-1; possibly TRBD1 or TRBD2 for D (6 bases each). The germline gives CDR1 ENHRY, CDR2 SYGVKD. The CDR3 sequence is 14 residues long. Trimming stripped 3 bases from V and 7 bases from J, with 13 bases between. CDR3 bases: TGTGCCATCAGTGACCCGGGGGCGGGTAATGAGCAGTTCTTC. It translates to CAISDPGAGNEQFF.

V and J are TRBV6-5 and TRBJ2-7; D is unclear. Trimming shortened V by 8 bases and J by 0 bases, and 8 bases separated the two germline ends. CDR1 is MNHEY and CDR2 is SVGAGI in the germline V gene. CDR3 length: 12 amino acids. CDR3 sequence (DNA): TGTGCCAGCGGGCAGAGCTCCTACGAGCAGTACTTC. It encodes CASGQSSYEQYF.

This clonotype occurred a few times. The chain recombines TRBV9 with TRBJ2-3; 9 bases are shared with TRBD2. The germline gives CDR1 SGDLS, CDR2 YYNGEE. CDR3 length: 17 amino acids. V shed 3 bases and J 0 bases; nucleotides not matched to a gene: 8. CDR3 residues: CASSAPAGGRSTDTQYF. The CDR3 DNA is TGTGCCAGCAGCGCCCCGGCGGGGGGGCGAAGCACAGATACGCAGTATTTT.

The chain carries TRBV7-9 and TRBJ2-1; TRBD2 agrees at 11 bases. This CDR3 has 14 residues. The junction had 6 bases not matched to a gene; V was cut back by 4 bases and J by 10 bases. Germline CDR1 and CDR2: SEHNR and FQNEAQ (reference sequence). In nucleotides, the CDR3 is TGTGCCAGCAGCTCGGCGACTAGCGGGAAGGAGCAGTTCTTC. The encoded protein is CASSSATSGKEQFF. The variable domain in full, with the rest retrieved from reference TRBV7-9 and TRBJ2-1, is DTGVSQNPRHKITKRGQNVTFRCDPISEHNRLYWYRQTLGQGPEFLTYFQNEAQLEKSRLLSDRFSAERPKGSFSTLEIQRTEQGDSAMYLCASSSATSGKEQFFGPGTRLTVL.

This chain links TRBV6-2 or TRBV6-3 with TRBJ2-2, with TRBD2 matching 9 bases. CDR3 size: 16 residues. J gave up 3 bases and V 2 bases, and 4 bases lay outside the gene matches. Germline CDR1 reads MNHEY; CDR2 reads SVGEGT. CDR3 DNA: TGTGCCAGCAGTTACGGGACTAGCACCGACACCGGGGAGCTGTTTTTT. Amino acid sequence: CASSYGTSTDTGELFF.

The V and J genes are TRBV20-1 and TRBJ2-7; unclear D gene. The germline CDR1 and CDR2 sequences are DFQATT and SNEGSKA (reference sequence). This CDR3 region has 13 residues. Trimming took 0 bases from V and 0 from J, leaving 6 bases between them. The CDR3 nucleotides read TGCAGTGCTAGAGAGGCCCACTCCTACGAGCAGTACTTC. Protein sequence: CSAREAHSYEQYF.